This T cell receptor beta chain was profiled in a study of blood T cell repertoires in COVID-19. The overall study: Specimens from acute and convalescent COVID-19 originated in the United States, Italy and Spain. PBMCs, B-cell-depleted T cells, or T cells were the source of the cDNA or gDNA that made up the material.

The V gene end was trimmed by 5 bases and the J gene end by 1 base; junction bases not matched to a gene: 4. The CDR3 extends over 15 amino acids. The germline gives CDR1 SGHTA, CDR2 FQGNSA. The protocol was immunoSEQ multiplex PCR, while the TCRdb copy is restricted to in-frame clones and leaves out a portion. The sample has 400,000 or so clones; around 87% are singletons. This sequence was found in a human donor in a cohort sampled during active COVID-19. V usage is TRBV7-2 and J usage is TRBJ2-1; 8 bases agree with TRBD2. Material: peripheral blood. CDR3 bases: TGTGCCAGCAGCACCACTAGCGGATCCTACAATGAGCAGTTCTTC. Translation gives CASSTTSGSYNEQFF.